Described below is a single T cell receptor beta chain sequence and its context. At one end, the junction sequence differs from germline, possibly due to a read error. This entry belongs to a study of blood T cell repertoires in COVID-19. Germline CDR1 and CDR2: SSHAT and FNYEAQ (reference sequence). CDR3 length equals 16 residues. In the authors' methods: Amplification with reference gene primers provided the estimates of nucleated cell counts. Method: immunoSEQ multiplex PCR; TCRdb's copy keeps in-frame clones and lacks some. That table supplies the V and J calls and clone size; D and trimming were determined from the DNA. The table lists approximately 310,000 clones, about 85% of them singletons.

This sequence originates from a woman between 25 and 40 years old who had been exposed to COVID-19. This rearrangement joins TRBV7-7 to TRBJ2-7; D might be TRBD2 (7 bases). The sample consisted of PBMCs or T cells enriched from blood (not recorded which). This CDR3 is CASSLGGRETPYEQYF. The CDR3 DNA sequence: TGTGCTAGCAGCTTAGGGGGGAGGGAGACTCCCTACGAGCAGTACTTC.